The rows below give T cell receptor beta chains drawn from one sample of a study of early T cells in non-severe SARS-CoV-2 infection. One entry per CDR3 protein results from TCRdb running MiXCR on the 5' RACE reads. The profile shows approximately 48,000 distinct CDR3 sequences, more than 5.5% of them singletons. Sequences were derived from whole blood, sampled at baseline. These receptors originate from an adult who was a healthcare worker with PCR-confirmed SARS-CoV-2 infection or an uninfected control (not recorded which). The CDR3 runs from the conserved cysteine through the conserved F or W. D genes are given only for firm matches. The size of a clone is reported for some rows only, either as once, few or many, or as a class for expanded clones.

v_gene,j_gene,abundance,d_gene,CDR3nt,CDR3aa
TRBV6-5,TRBJ2-1,NA,TRBD2,TGTGCCAGCAGTACCAAAGCGGGGGGGACCTACAATGAGCAGTTCTTC,CASSTKAGGTYNEQFF
TRBV5-5,TRBJ2-5,many,NA,TGTGCCAGCAGCCTGCCGGGGAAAGAGACCCAGTACTTC,CASSLPGKETQYF
TRBV30,TRBJ2-7,NA,NA,TGTGCCTGGAGTGCCCCTTTTGGGGGGCAGTACGAGCAGTACTTC,CAWSAPFGGQYEQYF
TRBV12-3/TRBV12-4,TRBJ2-7,few,NA,TGTGCCAGCAGTTTAAAATTCGGCCCGTCGGACGAGCAGTACTTC,CASSLKFGPSDEQYF
TRBV18,TRBJ2-7,many,NA,TGTGCCAGCTCACCTTCTCTTCGGGACGAGCAGTACTTC,CASSPSLRDEQYF
TRBV7-2,TRBJ2-3,NA,TRBD2,TGTGCCAGCAGCCGCCGGACTAGCGGGTTTCGGGGCACAGATACGCAGTATTTT,CASSRRTSGFRGTDTQYF
TRBV7-6,TRBJ2-7,many,NA,TGTGCCAGCAGCTTAGGAGGGTCTGCCGAGCAGTACTTC,CASSLGGSAEQYF
TRBV7-2,TRBJ2-1,many,NA,TGTGCCAGCAGCCCCACTTACAATGAGCAGTTCTTC,CASSPTYNEQFF
TRBV2,TRBJ2-1,many,NA,TGTGCCAGCACCTACAATGAGCAGTTCTTC,CASTYNEQFF
TRBV3-1,TRBJ1-1,many,NA,TGTGCCAGCAGCCCCCTACAACACAAGGAAGCTTTCTTT,CASSPLQHKEAFF
TRBV6-1,TRBJ2-1,many,TRBD2,TGTGCCAGCAGTGGACTAGCGGGGGGACACAATGAGCAGTTCTTC,CASSGLAGGHNEQFF
TRBV5-4,TRBJ2-7,NA,TRBD2,TGTGCCAGCAGCTCGGGACTAGCGATCGCCTACGAGCAGTACTTC,CASSSGLAIAYEQYF
TRBV7-2,TRBJ2-5,NA,TRBD2,TGTGCCAGCAGAAAAAGGACTAGCGGGGGCCTTTCGGGAGAGACCCAGTACTTC,CASRKRTSGGLSGETQYF
TRBV28,TRBJ2-7,many,TRBD1,TGTGCCAGCAGTTTACGGACAGGGGGTCCGAGCGAGCAGTACTTC,CASSLRTGGPSEQYF
TRBV6-6,TRBJ1-3,many,TRBD1,TGTGCCAGCAGTTACCCACCGGACAGGGTGGGAAACACCATATATTTT,CASSYPPDRVGNTIYF
TRBV18,TRBJ2-3,many,TRBD2,TGTGCCAGCTCACCACCTAGGACTAGCGGCACAGATACGCAGTATTTT,CASSPPRTSGTDTQYF
TRBV30,TRBJ1-6,NA,NA,TGTGCCTGGAGTCTGGTTCGTAGCTCCTATAATTCACCCCTCCACTTT,CAWSLVRSSYNSPLHF
TRBV6-4,TRBJ2-3,NA,NA,TGTGCCAGCAGTGTCGTGGTACGCACAGATACGCAGTATTTT,CASSVVVRTDTQYF
TRBV10-2,TRBJ2-1,many,NA,TGCGCCAGTAAAATGGGACCGGCTGGAGGTGAGCAGTTCTTC,CASKMGPAGGEQFF
TRBV15,TRBJ2-1,few,NA,TGTGCCACCAGCAGGGGAGACAGATACAATGAGCAGTTCTTC,CATSRGDRYNEQFF
TRBV20-1,TRBJ2-2,NA,TRBD1,TGCAGTGCTGGAGACAGGGCGGCCGGGGAGCTGTTTTTT,CSAGDRAAGELFF
TRBV7-8,TRBJ2-5,NA,NA,TGTGCCAGCAGCTTAGTTCCTGGCCCGGGTCACCAAGAGACCCAGTACTTC,CASSLVPGPGHQETQYF
TRBV11-2,TRBJ1-2,NA,NA,TGTGCCAGCAGCCCCGTTGGGGGCGGCTATGGCTACACCTTC,CASSPVGGGYGYTF
TRBV20-1,TRBJ2-1,few,TRBD2,TGCAGTGCTAGAGAGCCCCGGGGGGATTACAATGAGCAGTTCTTC,CSAREPRGDYNEQFF
TRBV6-2/TRBV6-3,TRBJ2-7,many,NA,TGTGCCAGCACCCTTGGGGGTGAGCAGTACTTC,CASTLGGEQYF
TRBV7-2,TRBJ2-1,NA,NA,TGTGCCAGCAGCGCATCCACAGAGCAGTTCTTC,CASSASTEQFF
TRBV14,TRBJ1-2,few,NA,TGTGCCAGCAGCCAACCCCGACGACAGTTAAACTATGGCTACACCTTC,CASSQPRRQLNYGYTF
TRBV28,TRBJ1-5,many,NA,TGTGCCAGCAGTCCCCTCGCAGGAGGAGGTCAGCCCCAGCATTTT,CASSPLAGGGQPQHF
TRBV20-1,TRBJ2-7,few,TRBD1,TGCAGTGCTCCCCAAGGGACAGGGTCCGGCGAGCAGTACTTC,CSAPQGTGSGEQYF
TRBV12-3/TRBV12-4,TRBJ1-1,NA,NA,TGTGCCAGCAGTTTAGTAGGGACAATTAACACTGAAGCTTTCTTT,CASSLVGTINTEAFF
TRBV7-6,TRBJ2-1,many,TRBD2,TGTGCCAGCAGCTTACCTAGCGGAGGAATTTACAATGAGCAGTTCTTC,CASSLPSGGIYNEQFF
TRBV29-1,TRBJ2-1,many,NA,TGCAGCGTTGAGCTCGGACAGACTCAGTTCTTC,CSVELGQTQFF
TRBV4-3,TRBJ1-1,few,TRBD1,TGCGCCAGCAGCCGTCAGGGGGAGAACACTGAAGCTTTCTTT,CASSRQGENTEAFF
TRBV12-3/TRBV12-4,TRBJ2-5,many,NA,TGTGCCAGCGGGGCTAGCGTGGAGACCCAGTACTTC,CASGASVETQYF